Below are 30 T cell receptor beta chains sequenced from a single sample in a study of human T cells and chemical hapten exposure. One entry per CDR3 protein, called by TCRdb with MiXCR from the RACE reads. The table shows tens of thousands of distinct CDR3 sequences, with approximately 29% occurring only once. Specified time point: patch test 1, 2 weeks after DPC sensitization. Specified treatment: therapeutic diphenylcyclopropenone sensitization with weekly scalp DPC. The material was whole blood, obtained in connection with sensitization to the hapten diphenylcyclopropenone (DPC). The receptors stem from a man between 40 and 49 years old with alopecia areata. Some clones in this sample may be carry-over from other donors' samples.

Sample share makes this clonotype medium-sized. The chain links TRBV20-1 to TRBJ2-1, with 7 positions matching TRBD2. CDR3 length equals 16 residues. CDR1 is DFQATT, CDR2 SNEGSKA, per germline (reference sequence). Trimming removed 3 bases from V and 4 bases from J; junction bases left unmatched: 12. CDR3 loop: CSASSTSSGDYNEQFF. The CDR3 nucleotides read TGCAGTGCTAGCTCCACCTCTAGCGGAGATTACAATGAGCAGTTCTTC.

The chain joins TRBV4-1 to TRBJ2-3; 10 bases are a match to TRBD2. The CDR3 contains 15 residues. V dropped 2 bases and J dropped 5; count of bases not matched to a gene: 4. Germline CDR1 MGHRA, CDR2 YSYEKL. The CDR3 loop is CASSQLGLAIDTQYF. In DNA form, the CDR3 reads TGCGCCAGCAGCCAATTGGGACTAGCGATAGATACGCAGTATTTT.

The chain combines TRBV7-9 with TRBJ2-3; D uncertain. The CDR3 is 16 residues long. Looked up from germline, CDR1 is SEHNR and CDR2 is FQNEAQ (reference sequence). With 2 bases removed from V and 3 bases from J, the gap between germline ends came to 15 bases. The CDR3 region is CASSLTRSLMTDTQYF. For the CDR3, the DNA is TGTGCCAGCAGCTTAACGAGAAGTTTGATGACAGATACGCAGTATTTT. The whole variable domain, filled in from reference TRBV7-9 and TRBJ2-3, reads DTGVSQNPRHKITKRGQNVTFRCDPISEHNRLYWYRQTLGQGPEFLTYFQNEAQLEKSRLLSDRFSAERPKGSFSTLEIQRTEQGDSAMYLCASSLTRSLMTDTQYFGPGTRLTVL.

J is TRBJ2-3 and V is TRBV20-1; D unresolved. The V end lost 3 bases, the J end lost 1 base, and 14 bases lay between the germline ends. This CDR3 region has 15 residues. Germline CDR1 is DFQATT and CDR2 is SNEGSKA (reference sequence). CDR3 residues: CSASRGRGGTDTQYF. In DNA form, the CDR3 reads TGCAGTGCTAGTCGTGGGCGTGGGGGCACAGATACGCAGTATTTT.

The chain links TRBV6-1 to TRBJ1-6; no clear D gene. Germline V gives CDR1 MNHNS, CDR2 SASEGT. This CDR3 spans 11 amino acids. Trimming removed 2 bases at V and 11 bases at J, with 4 bases between. CDR3 bases: TGTGCCAGCAGTGAACCGCCACCCCTCCACTTT. This translates into CASSEPPPLHF.

The J gene is TRBJ1-1, the V gene TRBV7-2, with D hard to call. Germline CDR1 is SGHTA and CDR2 is FQGNSA. The CDR3 totals 14 residues. V shed 2 bases and J shed 4 bases, with 11 bases lying between them. CDR3 amino acids: CASSLKAGGTEAFF. CDR3 coding DNA: TGTGCCAGCAGCTTAAAGGCAGGTGGCACTGAAGCTTTCTTT.

This clonotype appeared a few times. The rearrangement uses TRBV7-9 and TRBJ2-1; 10 bases align to TRBD1. Trimming at V came to 0 bases and at J to 9 bases, leaving 5 bases not matched to a gene. CDR1 is SEHNR, CDR2 FQNEAQ, per germline (reference sequence). This CDR3 comprises 15 residues. The CDR3 spells CASSLAGTGAREQFF. CDR3 coding DNA: TGTGCCAGCAGCTTAGCCGGGACAGGGGCACGTGAGCAGTTCTTC.

This clonotype was counted only a few times. The gene calls are TRBV19 and TRBJ2-1; D may be TRBD1 (6 bases). This CDR3 is built from 13 residues. Germline V gene sequence: CDR1 LNHDA, CDR2 SQIVND (reference sequence). Trimming took off 2 bases at V and 9 bases at J, with 11 bases between the two ends. The CDR3 loop reads CASSIWGHGEQFF. CDR3 sequence (DNA): TGTGCCAGTAGTATATGGGGGCACGGTGAGCAGTTCTTC.

The chain links TRBV10-2 to TRBJ2-1, with TRBD2 as a possible D gene (5 bases). Between the trimmed V and J ends, which lost 0 bases and 10 bases, there was a span of 10 bases. The CDR3 runs 13 residues. CDR1 and CDR2 (germline): WSHSY, SAAADI. The CDR3 loop is CASSESVRGEQFF. The DNA for the CDR3 is TGCGCCAGCAGTGAGTCCGTACGAGGGGAGCAGTTCTTC.

The CDR3 bases are TGTGCCAGCAGTTTTGGAGGATTGGCCTACGAGCAGTACTTC. Translating it yields CASSFGGLAYEQYF. The chain carries TRBV28 and TRBJ2-7; a weak D match, TRBD2 (5 bases). Trimming removed 3 bases from V and 2 bases from J, with 11 bases in between. Germline V lookup: CDR1 MDHEN, CDR2 SYDVKM. This CDR3 comprises 14 residues.

The chain has TRBV12-3 or TRBV12-4 and TRBJ2-4; 11 bases line up with TRBD2. The CDR3 length is 19 residues. The V and J ends lost 4 bases and 0 bases, in that order; junction bases with no gene match: 11. CDR3 loop: CASSSSGRFSEIAKNIQYF. CDR3 coding DNA: TGTGCCAGCAGTTCTAGCGGGAGGTTCTCAGAAATAGCCAAAAACATTCAGTACTTC.

The V call is TRBV7-9, the J call TRBJ1-4; 7 nucleotides line up with TRBD1. The CDR3 is 15 amino acids. Losses at the gene ends were 4 bases for V and 4 bases for J; bases not matched to a gene: 6. The germline gives CDR1 SEHNR, CDR2 FQNEAQ (reference sequence). The DNA for the CDR3 is TGTGCCAGCAGCTCCGACAGGGTGATTAATGAAAAACTGTTTTTT. Protein: CASSSDRVINEKLFF.

The rearrangement joins TRBV5-5 to TRBJ1-6, with 10 bases identical to TRBD1. From germline, CDR1 is SGHKS and CDR2 YYEKEE (reference sequence). This CDR3 contains 15 residues. The junction had 5 bases not matched to a gene; V was cut back by 2 bases and J by 9 bases. The CDR3 nucleotides read TGTGCCAGCAGCTTCCCGGGACAGGGGTCTTCACCCCTCCACTTT. Protein product: CASSFPGQGSSPLHF.

This clonotype is a singleton in its sample. CDR3 protein: CASSSRPGGPTDTQYF. For the CDR3, the DNA is TGCGCCAGCAGCTCTCGACCAGGAGGTCCCACAGATACGCAGTATTTT. This chain uses TRBV5-1 with TRBJ2-3; perhaps TRBD2 as D (5 bases). The CDR3 totals 16 residues. Germline CDR1 SGHRS, CDR2 YFSETQ. V lost 3 bases and J lost 2, with 16 bases in between. Variable domain in full (rest from reference TRBV5-1 and TRBJ2-3): KAGVTQTPRYLIKTRGQQVTLSCSPISGHRSVSWYQQTPGQGLQFLFEYFSETQRNKGNFPGRFSGRQFSNSRSEMNVSTLELGDSALYLCASSSRPGGPTDTQYFGPGTRLTVL.

There are a few counts of this clonotype. The V gene is TRBV27, the J gene TRBJ2-7, with TRBD1 matching over 10 bases. Germline-derived CDR1 and CDR2 are MNHEY and SMNVEV (reference sequence). This CDR3 is built from 14 residues. V gave up 6 bases and J gave up 3 bases; unmatched junction bases: 5. The DNA of the CDR3 is TGTGCCAGCAGGGGACAGGGGAAACGCTACGAGCAGTACTTC. It specifies CASRGQGKRYEQYF.

This chain connects TRBV7-2 to TRBJ2-1, with D possibly called TRBD1 or TRBD2 (6 bases each). The CDR3 loop spans 16 amino acids. Germline CDR1 reads SGHTA; CDR2 reads FQGNSA. V was trimmed by 2 bases and J by 4 bases, leaving 15 bases between them. The CDR3 protein is CASSLKGELAYNEQFF. The CDR3 DNA reads TGTGCCAGCAGCTTAAAGGGGGAACTAGCTTACAATGAGCAGTTCTTC.

The chain has TRBV20-1 and TRBJ2-5; no clear D gene. The CDR3 consists of 13 residues. Trimming took off 5 bases at V and 0 bases at J, with 10 bases between the two ends. Per the germline V gene, CDR1 is DFQATT and CDR2 is SNEGSKA (reference sequence). CDR3 in amino acids: CSAPVSNQETQYF. The CDR3 DNA follows: TGCAGTGCTCCCGTATCCAACCAAGAGACCCAGTACTTC.

The genes are TRBV20-1 and TRBJ2-1, with 7 bases aligning to TRBD2. V lost 3 bases to trimming and J lost 4 bases; unmatched junction nucleotides: 12. The CDR3 length is 16 residues. CDR1 and CDR2 (germline): DFQATT, SNEGSKA (reference sequence). The CDR3 nucleotides read TGCAGTGCTAGTTCCGCCGAAGGACTAGGATACAATGAGCAGTTCTTC. It encodes CSASSAEGLGYNEQFF.

This clonotype was seen only once. This chain links TRBV27 with TRBJ1-4; 7 bases fit TRBD1. The CDR3 sequence is 17 residues long. V was clipped by 5 bases and J by 5 bases; unmatched bases: 14. Germline CDR1 reads MNHEY; CDR2 reads SMNVEV (reference sequence). CDR3 bases: TGTGCCAGCAGTCCCCCTCGCAAGACAGGGTCAAATGAAAAACTGTTTTTT. It is translated as CASSPPRKTGSNEKLFF.

The V and J genes are TRBV20-1 and TRBJ2-3, with D perhaps matching TRBD1 (6 bases). From germline, CDR1 is DFQATT and CDR2 SNEGSKA (reference sequence). The CDR3 is made up of 13 amino acids. V was cut by 6 bases and J by 2 bases, with 12 bases left in between. The CDR3 region is CSATRQDTDTQYF. The CDR3 bases are TGCAGTGCCACTAGACAGGACACAGATACGCAGTATTTT.

This clonotype was detected only a few times. This sequence joins TRBV10-3 and TRBJ2-7, with TRBD2 matching over 7 bases. There are 21 residues in the CDR3. V lost 8 bases to trimming and J lost 4 bases; unmatched junction nucleotides: 32. Per the germline V gene, CDR1 is ENHRY and CDR2 is SYGVKD. The CDR3 coding sequence is TGTGCCATCCCTACGGAGGGAGGGCCTAATAAGCACCATTCCCCCCAGTACGAGCAGTACTTC. Translated: CAIPTEGGPNKHHSPQYEQYF.

The V and J genes are TRBV20-1 and TRBJ2-7; 11 nucleotides align to TRBD2. The CDR3 spans 13 residues. Looked up from germline, CDR1 is DFQATT and CDR2 is SNEGSKA (reference sequence). J gave up 2 bases and V 5 bases, and 2 bases lay outside the gene matches. The CDR3 nucleotides read TGCAGTGCTTCGGGACTAGCGGCCTACGAGCAGTACTTC. Translation: CSASGLAAYEQYF.

This clonotype was counted once. V is TRBV20-1 and J is TRBJ1-3; weak D call: TRBD1 (5 bases). Between the trimmed V and J ends, which lost 1 base and 0 bases, there was a span of 10 bases. The CDR3 has 15 amino acids. Germline V gene lookup returns CDR1 DFQATT and CDR2 SNEGSKA (reference sequence). The CDR3 DNA is TGCAGTGCTAGAGCCACAGGACACTCTGGAAACACCATATATTTT. Amino acids: CSARATGHSGNTIYF.

This clonotype occurred a few times. This rearrangement joins TRBV28 to TRBJ2-3; the D gene is possibly TRBD2 (5 bases). Trimming left V 5 bases short and J 2 bases short, with 14 bases between. This CDR3 has 15 residues. Germline values: CDR1 MDHEN, CDR2 SYDVKM. CDR3 coding DNA: TGTGCCAGCAGTCCCGACTACTTTTCCACAGATACGCAGTATTTT. Translation: CASSPDYFSTDTQYF.

The chain is built from TRBV28 and TRBJ2-5; no reliable D call. V lost 5 bases and J 3 bases, leaving 7 bases between the germline ends. This CDR3 is 12 amino acids long. Germline CDR1 MDHEN, CDR2 SYDVKM. CDR3 protein: CASSRFKETQYF. The CDR3 nucleotides are TGTGCCAGCAGTCGATTTAAAGAGACCCAGTACTTC.

This chain connects TRBV6-5 to TRBJ1-4; no clear D gene. The CDR3 extends over 16 amino acids. Trimming removed 2 bases from V and 6 bases from J, with 16 bases in between. Germline CDR1 reads MNHEY; CDR2 reads SVGAGI. Written as DNA, the CDR3 is TGTGCCAGCAGTTACCGGCCAACAGATGGGGATGAAAAACTGTTTTTT. It translates to CASSYRPTDGDEKLFF.

This clonotype was counted a few times. J is TRBJ2-7 and V is TRBV4-3; D is uncertain. This CDR3 is built from 13 residues. Germline CDR1 LGHNA, CDR2 YSLEER. V was cut by 1 base and J by 3 bases, with 7 bases left in between. DNA of the CDR3: TGCGCCAGCAGCCAAGGAGAAGACTACGAGCAGTACTTC. Its protein is CASSQGEDYEQYF.

In DNA form, the CDR3 reads TGTGCCAGCAGCTTAGATAGGGCAAACGTCTTGCCGTACAATGAGCAGTTCTTC. This gives the protein CASSLDRANVLPYNEQFF. This sequence joins TRBV11-2 and TRBJ2-1; D is ambiguous. This CDR3 contains 18 residues. V was cut by 0 bases and J by 4 bases, with 19 bases left in between. Per the germline V gene, CDR1 is SGHAT and CDR2 is FQNNGV.

This clonotype was observed a handful of times. The rearrangement joins TRBV2 to TRBJ2-1; 8 positions match TRBD2. CDR3 size: 16 residues. The V segment lost 5 bases and the J segment 1 base; nucleotides outside the gene matches: 7. CDR1 is SNHLY and CDR2 is FYNNEI in the germline V gene. CDR3 coding DNA: TGTGCCAGCAGTATGAGCGGGAGAGGGTCCTACAATGAGCAGTTCTTC. Protein sequence: CASSMSGRGSYNEQFF.

This clonotype was found a few times. The chain has TRBV5-5 and TRBJ1-5, with D tentatively TRBD1 (6 bases). Trimming removed 2 bases from V and 1 base from J, with 7 bases in between. Germline-derived CDR1 and CDR2 are SGHKS and YYEKEE (reference sequence). The CDR3 length is 14 residues. The CDR3 nucleotides are TGTGCCAGCAGCTTAGGGACAAGCAATCAGCCCCAGCATTTT. Translated, it gives CASSLGTSNQPQHF.